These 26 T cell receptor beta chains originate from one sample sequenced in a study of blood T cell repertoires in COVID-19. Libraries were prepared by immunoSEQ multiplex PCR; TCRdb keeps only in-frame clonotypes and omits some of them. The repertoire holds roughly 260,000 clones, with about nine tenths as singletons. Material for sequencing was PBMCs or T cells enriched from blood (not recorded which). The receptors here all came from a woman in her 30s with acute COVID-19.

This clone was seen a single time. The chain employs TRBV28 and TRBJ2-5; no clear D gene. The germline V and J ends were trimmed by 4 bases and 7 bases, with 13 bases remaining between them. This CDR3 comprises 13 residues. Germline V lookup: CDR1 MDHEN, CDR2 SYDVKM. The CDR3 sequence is CASSSSPFGTQYF. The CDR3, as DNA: TGTGCCAGCAGTTCCTCACCCTTCGGGACCCAGTACTTC.

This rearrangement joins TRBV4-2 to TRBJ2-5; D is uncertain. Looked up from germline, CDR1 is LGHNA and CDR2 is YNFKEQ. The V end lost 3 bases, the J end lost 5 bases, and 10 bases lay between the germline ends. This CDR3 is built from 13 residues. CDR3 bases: TGTGCCAGCAGCCACCGAGCGTGGGAGACCCAGTACTTC. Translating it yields CASSHRAWETQYF.

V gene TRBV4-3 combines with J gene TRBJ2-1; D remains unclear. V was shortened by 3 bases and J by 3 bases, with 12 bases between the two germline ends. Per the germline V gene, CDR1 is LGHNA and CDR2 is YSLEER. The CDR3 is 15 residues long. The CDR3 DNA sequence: TGCGCCAGCAGCCACGACGGAGACCTCTACAATGAGCAGTTCTTC. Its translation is CASSHDGDLYNEQFF.

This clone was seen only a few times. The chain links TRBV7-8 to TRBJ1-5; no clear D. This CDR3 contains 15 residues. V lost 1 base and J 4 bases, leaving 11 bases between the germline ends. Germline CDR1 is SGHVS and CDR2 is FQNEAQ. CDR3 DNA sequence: TGTGCCAGCAGCTTAGGGGAGGCAAAAAATCAGCCCCAGCATTTT. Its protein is CASSLGEAKNQPQHF. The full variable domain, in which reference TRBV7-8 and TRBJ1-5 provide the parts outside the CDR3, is GAGVSQSPRYKVAKRGQDVALRCDPISGHVSLFWYQQALGQGPEFLTYFQNEAQLDKSGLPSDRFFAERPEGSVSTLKIQRTQQEDSAVYLCASSLGEAKNQPQHFGDGTRLSIL.

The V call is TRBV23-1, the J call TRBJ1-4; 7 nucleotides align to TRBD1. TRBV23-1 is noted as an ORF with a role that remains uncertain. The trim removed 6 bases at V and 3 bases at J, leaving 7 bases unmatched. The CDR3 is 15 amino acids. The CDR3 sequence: CASRSDREANEKLFF. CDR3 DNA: TGCGCCAGCAGGTCCGACAGGGAAGCTAATGAAAAACTGTTTTTT.

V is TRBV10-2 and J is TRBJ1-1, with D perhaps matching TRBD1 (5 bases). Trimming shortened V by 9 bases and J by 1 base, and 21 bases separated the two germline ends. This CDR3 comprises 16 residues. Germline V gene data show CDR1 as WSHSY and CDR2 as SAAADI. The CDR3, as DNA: TGCGCCAGTAGTATGGGGAAACACAGGACGAACACTGAAGCTTTCTTT. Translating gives CASSMGKHRTNTEAFF.

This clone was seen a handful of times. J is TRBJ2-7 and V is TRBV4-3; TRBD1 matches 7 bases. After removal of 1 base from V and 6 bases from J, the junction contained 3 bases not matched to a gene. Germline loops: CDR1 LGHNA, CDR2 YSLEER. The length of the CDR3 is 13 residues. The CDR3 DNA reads TGCGCCAGCAGCCAAGGACAGGGCTCCGAGCAGTACTTC. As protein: CASSQGQGSEQYF.

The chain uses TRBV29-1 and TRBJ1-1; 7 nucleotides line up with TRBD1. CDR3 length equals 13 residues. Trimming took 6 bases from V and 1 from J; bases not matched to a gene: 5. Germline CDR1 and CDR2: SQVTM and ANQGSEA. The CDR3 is CSVERGPNTEAFF. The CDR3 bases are TGCAGCGTCGAAAGGGGGCCGAACACTGAAGCTTTCTTT.

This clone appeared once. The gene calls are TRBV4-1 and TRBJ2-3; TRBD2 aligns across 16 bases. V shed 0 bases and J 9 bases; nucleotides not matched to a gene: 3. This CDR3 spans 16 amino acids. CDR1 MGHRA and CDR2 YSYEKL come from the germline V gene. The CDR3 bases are TGCGCCAGCAGCCAAGATGAGGGACTAGCGGGGGGGACGCAGTATTTT. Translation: CASSQDEGLAGGTQYF.

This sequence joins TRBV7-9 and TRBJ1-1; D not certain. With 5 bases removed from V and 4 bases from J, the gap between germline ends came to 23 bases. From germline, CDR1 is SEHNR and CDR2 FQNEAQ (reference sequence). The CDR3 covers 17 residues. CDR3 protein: CASSELQRAGRSTEAFF. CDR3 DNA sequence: TGTGCCAGCAGCGAACTACAGCGGGCGGGGAGGAGCACTGAAGCTTTCTTT.

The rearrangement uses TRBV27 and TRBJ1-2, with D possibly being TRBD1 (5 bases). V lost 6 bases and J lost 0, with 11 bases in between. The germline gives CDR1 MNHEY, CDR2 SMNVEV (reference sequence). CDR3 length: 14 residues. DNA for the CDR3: TGTGCCAGCAGAGGGACTCGACCTAACTATGGCTACACCTTC. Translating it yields CASRGTRPNYGYTF.

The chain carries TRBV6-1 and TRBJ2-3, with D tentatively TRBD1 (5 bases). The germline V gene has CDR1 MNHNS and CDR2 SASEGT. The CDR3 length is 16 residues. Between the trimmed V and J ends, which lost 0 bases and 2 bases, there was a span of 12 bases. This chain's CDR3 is CASSEAGRISTDTQYF. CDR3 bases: TGTGCCAGCAGTGAAGCGGGGCGTATATCCACAGATACGCAGTATTTT.

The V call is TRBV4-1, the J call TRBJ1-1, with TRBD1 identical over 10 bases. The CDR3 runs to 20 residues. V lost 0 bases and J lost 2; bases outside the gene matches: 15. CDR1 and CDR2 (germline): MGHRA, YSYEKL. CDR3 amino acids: CASSQDSVTGGASPNTEAFF. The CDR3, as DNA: TGCGCCAGCAGCCAAGATTCCGTGACAGGGGGCGCGTCCCCAAACACTGAAGCTTTCTTT.

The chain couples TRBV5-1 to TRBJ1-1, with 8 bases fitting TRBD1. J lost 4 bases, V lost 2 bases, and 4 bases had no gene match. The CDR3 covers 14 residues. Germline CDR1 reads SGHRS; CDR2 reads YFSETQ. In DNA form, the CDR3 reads TGCGCCAGCAGCTTTAGAACAGGGGGCACTGAAGCTTTCTTT. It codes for CASSFRTGGTEAFF. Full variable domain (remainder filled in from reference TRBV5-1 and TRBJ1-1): KAGVTQTPRYLIKTRGQQVTLSCSPISGHRSVSWYQQTPGQGLQFLFEYFSETQRNKGNFPGRFSGRQFSNSRSEMNVSTLELGDSALYLCASSFRTGGTEAFFGQGTRLTVV.

The CDR3 bases are TGTGCCAGCAGCTTAGCGCCAGTTAATGAGCAGTTCTTC. This sequence encodes CASSLAPVNEQFF. The chain is built from TRBV11-1 and TRBJ2-1, with D unclear. CDR1 is SGHAT and CDR2 is FQDESV in the germline V gene (reference sequence). CDR3 length equals 13 residues. V lost 0 bases to trimming and J lost 7 bases, with 7 bases between them.

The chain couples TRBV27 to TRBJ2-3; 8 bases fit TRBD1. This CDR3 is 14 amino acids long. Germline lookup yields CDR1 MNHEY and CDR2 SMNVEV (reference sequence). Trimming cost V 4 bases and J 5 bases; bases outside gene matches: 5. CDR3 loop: CASSWQGAGDTQYF. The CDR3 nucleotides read TGTGCCAGCAGTTGGCAGGGGGCGGGAGATACGCAGTATTTT.

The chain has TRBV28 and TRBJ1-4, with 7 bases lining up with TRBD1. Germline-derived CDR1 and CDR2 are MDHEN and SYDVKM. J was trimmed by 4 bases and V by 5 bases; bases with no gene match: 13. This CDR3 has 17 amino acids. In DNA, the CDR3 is TGTGCCAGCAGTCCGTTGACAGGGAAGGGACGTAATGAAAAACTGTTTTTT. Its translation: CASSPLTGKGRNEKLFF.

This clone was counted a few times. This CDR3 is CASSIFGSEGGYTF. As DNA, the CDR3 is TGTGCCAGTAGTATCTTCGGGAGCGAGGGGGGCTACACCTTC. The chain is built from TRBV19 and TRBJ1-2, with a weak D call TRBD1 (5 bases). Germline-derived CDR1 and CDR2 are LNHDA and SQIVND (reference sequence). The CDR3 runs 14 residues. V was trimmed by 3 bases and J by 8 bases, leaving 16 bases between them.

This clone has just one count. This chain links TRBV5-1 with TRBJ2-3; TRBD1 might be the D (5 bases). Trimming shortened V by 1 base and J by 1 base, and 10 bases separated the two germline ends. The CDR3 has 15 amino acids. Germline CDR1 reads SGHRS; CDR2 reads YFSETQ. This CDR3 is CASSLFDRRTDTQYF. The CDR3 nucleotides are TGCGCCAGCAGCTTGTTTGACAGACGCACAGATACGCAGTATTTT.

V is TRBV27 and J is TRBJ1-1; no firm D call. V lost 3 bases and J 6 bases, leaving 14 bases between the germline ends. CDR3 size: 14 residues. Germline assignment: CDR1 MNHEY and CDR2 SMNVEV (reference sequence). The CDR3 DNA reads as TGTGCCAGCAGTTTCGGCGCACGCGGCTCTGAAGCTTTCTTT. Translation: CASSFGARGSEAFF.

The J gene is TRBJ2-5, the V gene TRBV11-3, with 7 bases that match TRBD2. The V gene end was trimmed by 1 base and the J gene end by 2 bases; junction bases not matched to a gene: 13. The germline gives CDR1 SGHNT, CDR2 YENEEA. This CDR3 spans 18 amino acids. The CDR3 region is CASSLVPASGRFQETQYF. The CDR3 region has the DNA TGTGCCAGCAGCTTAGTCCCCGCTAGCGGCCGTTTTCAAGAGACCCAGTACTTC.

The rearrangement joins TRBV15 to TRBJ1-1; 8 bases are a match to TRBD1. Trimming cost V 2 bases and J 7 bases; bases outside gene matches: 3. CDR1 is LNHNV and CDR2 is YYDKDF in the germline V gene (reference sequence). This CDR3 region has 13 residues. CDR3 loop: CATSRLDRGEAFF. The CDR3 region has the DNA TGTGCCACCAGCAGACTCGACAGGGGTGAAGCTTTCTTT.

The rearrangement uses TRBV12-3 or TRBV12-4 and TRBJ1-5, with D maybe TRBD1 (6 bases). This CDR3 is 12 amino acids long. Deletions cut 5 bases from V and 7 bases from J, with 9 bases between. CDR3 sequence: CASSPTGQPQHF. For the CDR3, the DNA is TGTGCCAGCAGTCCGACAGGACAGCCCCAGCATTTT.

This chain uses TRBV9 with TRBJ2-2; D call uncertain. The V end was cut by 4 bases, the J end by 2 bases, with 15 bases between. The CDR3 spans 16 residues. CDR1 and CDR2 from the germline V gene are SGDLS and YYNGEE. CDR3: CASSFDIPSNTGELFF. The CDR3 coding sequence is TGTGCCAGCAGCTTCGACATACCGTCTAACACCGGGGAGCTGTTTTTT.

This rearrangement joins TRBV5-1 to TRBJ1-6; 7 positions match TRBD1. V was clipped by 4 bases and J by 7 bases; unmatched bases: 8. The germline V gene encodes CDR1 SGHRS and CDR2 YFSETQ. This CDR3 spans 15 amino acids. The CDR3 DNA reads TGCGCCAGCAGCACAGGACAGGTCGGCAATTCACCCCTCCACTTT. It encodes CASSTGQVGNSPLHF.

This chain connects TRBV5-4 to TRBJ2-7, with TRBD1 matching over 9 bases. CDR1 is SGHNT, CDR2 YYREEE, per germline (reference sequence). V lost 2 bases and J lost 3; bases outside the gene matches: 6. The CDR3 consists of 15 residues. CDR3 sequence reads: CASSFSTGGDYEQYF. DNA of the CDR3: TGTGCCAGCAGCTTTTCGACAGGGGGGGACTACGAGCAGTACTTC.